The source of this TCR beta chain is a study of T cell repertoires in cytomegalovirus infection (dated by TCRdb to between 2019 and 2020). Notes on the research overall: Alongside well-studied HLA-B-restricted epitopes, the peptide stimulations were aimed at recently identified HLA-C-restricted CMV epitopes, whose presentation resists viral immunomodulation. Donor HLA type was relevant to the analysis, as public TCR beta signatures indicated carriage of CMV infection together with the matching HLA type.

Reading the label with the study, this specimen's treatment or condition is: in vitro stimulation with specific CMV peptide epitopes to enrich CMV-specific T cells. Study-wide conclusions, independent of this receptor: In both this cohort and an independent cohort of some 370 donors, the cumulative frequency of public TCR beta family members distinguished carriers of CMV infection plus the relevant HLA type. The ex vivo response was dominated by HLA-C-restricted CMV-specific TCR beta clonotypes, and the single most frequent clonotype in two of eight donors was supplied by these HLA-C-restricted clonotypes.

This clonotype was detected ten times or more. It lacks a known antigen. No base-level quality is on record; no much larger clone is a single base apart. Sequencing used an Illumina HiSeq 1500. TCRdb trimmed public reads at Q25 via fastp, called clones via MiXCR and kept in-frame beta chains. Rows merge per CDR3 protein into single entries with the most common DNA and genes. This sample lists 300,000 to 400,000 distinct CDR3 sequences; around a quarter were detected once. The ten largest clones take up 13% of the sample. The input for sequencing was cultured PBMCs, taken from culture after CMV antigen stimulation. The receptor was derived from a human donor in good health (CMV status not recorded). Some clones in this sample may be carry-over from other donors' samples.

The CDR3 has the sequence CSASSGPNYGYTF. The sequence in DNA is TGCAGTGCTAGTAGCGGTCCCAACTATGGCTACACCTTC. The V and J segments used are TRBV20-1 and TRBJ1-2, with no confidently assigned D gene. The CDR3 numbers 13 residues from cysteine through phenylalanine. Solely the CDR3 DNA is kept, with 39 bases framed from the first base. V sheds 3 bases and J sheds 2 bases, leaving 10 bases between their ends. Sequences DFQATT (CDR1) and SNEGSKA (CDR2) are obtained from the germline V gene (reference sequence).